The 21 T cell receptor beta chains listed next were all sequenced from one sample in a study of cytomegalovirus exposure and HLA in healthy donors (dated by TCRdb to about 2017). Libraries were built with the immunoSEQ multiplex PCR assay. The multiplex PCR relied on a mix of 60 forward primers for TCR Vbeta segments and 13 reverse primers for TCR Jbeta segments. TCRdb limited this immuneACCESS table to in-frame rearrangements with V and J called. A share of clones is missing; checked studies link under half to unresolved V genes, and the rest is unexplained. This sample has about 240,000 clones in its table, and 81% of those were observed once. The ten largest clones capture less than 8.5% of the sample. The sequenced material came from PBMCs. These receptors were obtained from a woman aged 60-75 years in good health and CMV-seropositive.

The chain has TRBV13 and TRBJ2-3, with no clear D. The germline V gene has CDR1 PRHDT and CDR2 FYEKMQ (reference sequence). Trimming stripped 5 bases from V and 2 bases from J, with 2 bases between. CDR3 size: 11 residues. CDR3 residues: CASSHTDTQYF. The CDR3 DNA sequence: TGTGCCAGCAGCCACACAGATACGCAGTATTTT.

The gene calls are TRBV5-1 and TRBJ2-7; tentatively, D is TRBD1 (6 bases). V was cut by 4 bases and J by 5 bases, with 13 bases left in between. CDR3 length: 13 residues. Germline CDR1 and CDR2: SGHRS and YFSETQ. CDR3 residues: CASSLTGSDEQYF. The CDR3 DNA follows: TGCGCCAGCAGCCTGACAGGTTCCGACGAGCAGTACTTC.

This clone has just a few counts. The chain is built from TRBV4-2 and TRBJ1-1; 10 nucleotides agree with TRBD1. V was clipped by 6 bases and J by 4 bases; unmatched bases: 5. Per the germline V gene, CDR1 is LGHNA and CDR2 is YNFKEQ. The CDR3 runs to 14 residues. The CDR3 loop is CASRNGQGVTEAFF. DNA of the CDR3: TGTGCCAGCAGAAATGGACAGGGGGTCACTGAAGCTTTCTTT.

This rearrangement joins TRBV7-9 to TRBJ2-2; 8 bases line up with TRBD1. CDR3 length: 16 residues. The germline gives CDR1 SEHNR, CDR2 FQNEAQ (reference sequence). V lost 5 bases to trimming and J lost 5 bases; unmatched junction nucleotides: 10. CDR3 loop: CASSAWTGPGTGELFF. The CDR3 DNA sequence: TGTGCCAGCAGCGCCTGGACAGGGCCAGGAACCGGGGAGCTGTTTTTT.

The chain is built from TRBV28 and TRBJ2-1; D remains ambiguous. Per germline, CDR1 MDHEN and CDR2 SYDVKM. V dropped 5 bases and J dropped 4 bases, with 15 bases sitting between them. This CDR3 comprises 15 residues. The CDR3 bases are TGTGCCAGCAGTGTACAGTTTTCAATTTACAATGAGCAGTTCTTC. It specifies CASSVQFSIYNEQFF. Complete variable domain (other parts from reference TRBV28 and TRBJ2-1): DVKVTQSSRYLVKRTGEKVFLECVQDMDHENMFWYRQDPGLGLRLIYFSYDVKMKEKGDIPEGYSVSREKKERFSLILESASTNQTSMYLCASSVQFSIYNEQFFGPGTRLTVL.

In DNA, the CDR3 is TGTGCCAGCAGCTCCCCGTTTGTGGCTGAAAAACTGTTTTTT. Translation gives CASSSPFVAEKLFF. The chain employs TRBV7-9 and TRBJ1-4; D gene unclear. Germline CDR1 SEHNR, CDR2 FQNEAQ (reference sequence). The CDR3 consists of 14 residues. V was clipped by 4 bases and J by 7 bases, with 13 bases between them.

CDR3 amino acids: CAISFGGQGTDTQYF. In nucleotides, the CDR3 is TGTGCCATCAGTTTTGGCGGACAGGGGACAGATACGCAGTATTTT. The V gene is TRBV10-3, the J gene TRBJ2-3; TRBD1 aligns across 9 bases. The CDR3 runs 15 residues. V lost 5 bases, J lost 3 bases, and 6 bases stayed unmatched. Germline assignment: CDR1 ENHRY and CDR2 SYGVKD.

The gene calls are TRBV27 and TRBJ1-2, with 10 bases that match TRBD1. The ends lost 5 bases at V and 7 bases at J; junction bases unmatched: 7. This CDR3 has 14 amino acids. Germline CDR1 and CDR2: MNHEY and SMNVEV (reference sequence). CDR3: CASSPDRGQGGYTF. The DNA of the CDR3 is TGTGCCAGCAGTCCTGACAGGGGGCAGGGTGGCTACACCTTC.

V and J are TRBV12-2 and TRBJ2-7; the D call TRBD2 from the table was never checked on the DNA. TRBV12-2 is assigned pseudogene status. There are 18 residues in the CDR3. CDR3: CASRLARGTSGTSGEQYF. CDR3 coding DNA: TGTGCAAGTCGCTTAGCACGAGGGACTAGCGGGACCTCGGGCGAGCAGTACTTC.

V is TRBV7-9 and J is TRBJ1-1; 7 bases agree with TRBD1. Trimming cost V 2 bases and J 6 bases; bases outside gene matches: 6. CDR1 SEHNR and CDR2 FQNEAQ come from the germline V gene (reference sequence). CDR3 length: 14 residues. CDR3 protein: CASSLPGTVAEAFF. The CDR3 nucleotides are TGTGCCAGCAGCTTACCCGGGACAGTGGCTGAAGCTTTCTTT.

This clone was found once. This chain joins TRBV7-9 and TRBJ2-7, with TRBD2 matching 8 bases. The V gene's germline CDR1 is SEHNR and CDR2 FQNEAQ (reference sequence). Trimming took 4 bases from V and 1 from J; bases not matched to a gene: 6. The CDR3 runs 15 residues. CDR3 in DNA: TGTGCCAGCAGCTCGGGGCGGGAGGCTTCCTACGAGCAGTACTTC. Amino acids: CASSSGREASYEQYF. The complete variable domain, with remaining parts taken from reference TRBV7-9 and TRBJ2-7, reads DTGVSQNPRHKITKRGQNVTFRCDPISEHNRLYWYRQTLGQGPEFLTYFQNEAQLEKSRLLSDRFSAERPKGSFSTLEIQRTEQGDSAMYLCASSSGREASYEQYFGPGTRLTVT.

The chain employs TRBV5-1 and TRBJ2-7, with 11 bases identical to TRBD2. Unmatched junction bases numbered 4, after V lost 7 bases and J lost 4 bases. CDR3 length: 13 residues. CDR1 and CDR2 (germline): SGHRS, YFSETQ. The CDR3 region has the DNA TGCGCCAGCGGCCTAGCGGGAGGTTACGAGCAGTACTTC. Translating it yields CASGLAGGYEQYF.

This clone has only one observation. This chain links TRBV28 with TRBJ2-4; the match to TRBD1 covers 9 bases. Germline lookup yields CDR1 MDHEN and CDR2 SYDVKM. CDR3 length: 19 residues. The junction had 17 bases not matched to a gene; V was cut back by 5 bases and J by 3 bases. CDR3 in amino acids: CASSLTGQGRALIKNIQYF. The CDR3 DNA follows: TGTGCCAGCAGTCTGACGGGACAGGGTCGTGCTTTGATCAAAAACATTCAGTACTTC.

The chain has TRBV2 and TRBJ2-5, with 11 nucleotides matching TRBD2. The J call is in doubt because the DNA end fits TRBJ2-7 better. From germline, CDR1 is SNHLY and CDR2 FYNNEI. The CDR3 contains 14 residues. The CDR3 region has the DNA TGTGCCAGCACCCGGACTAGCGGGTTCTACGAGCAGTACTTC. Translating it yields CASTRTSGFYEQYF.

The chain joins TRBV9 to TRBJ1-1; the D is unclear. The CDR3 totals 14 residues. From germline, CDR1 is SGDLS and CDR2 YYNGEE. V lost 3 bases and J lost 5, with 14 bases in between. The DNA of the CDR3 is TGTGCCAGCAGCGCCACCCCAGGTAGGACTGAAGCTTTCTTT. It specifies CASSATPGRTEAFF.

This clone was counted between two and nine times. The chain carries TRBV30 and TRBJ1-1; D may be TRBD1 (5 bases). This CDR3 spans 11 amino acids. The germline gives CDR1 GTSNPN, CDR2 SVGIG (reference sequence). V was pared by 4 bases and J by 12 bases, with 15 bases between. The CDR3, as DNA: TGTGCCTGGACATGGGGCCAGAGGACTTTCTTT. Amino acids: CAWTWGQRTFF.

The chain joins TRBV9 to TRBJ2-3; TRBD2 agrees at 13 bases. This CDR3 is 15 amino acids long. The germline CDR1 and CDR2 sequences are SGDLS and YYNGEE. Trimming cost V 7 bases and J 5 bases; bases outside gene matches: 7. In nucleotides, the CDR3 is TGTGCCAGCGCTACTAGCGGGAGGGCCTTAGATACGCAGTATTTT. Its protein product is CASATSGRALDTQYF.

The chain joins TRBV12-5 to TRBJ1-5; D remains ambiguous. Trimming pared 5 bases from V and 11 bases from J, leaving 13 bases between. Per germline, CDR1 LGHNT and CDR2 FRNRAP. CDR3 length equals 12 residues. Here the CDR3 DNA reads TGTGCTAGTGGTATCGATCGGTCGGCCCAGCATTTT. Its protein product is CASGIDRSAQHF.

The chain carries TRBV29-1 and TRBJ2-1, with TRBD2 identical over 8 bases. Germline CDR1 and CDR2: SQVTM and ANQGSEA. This CDR3 contains 13 residues. Trimming removed 4 bases from V and 8 bases from J; junction bases left unmatched: 7. The CDR3 protein is CSVAGRARDEQFF. CDR3 DNA sequence: TGCAGCGTTGCCGGGAGGGCCAGGGATGAGCAGTTCTTC.

V gene TRBV6-6 combines with J gene TRBJ2-5; the match to TRBD2 covers 9 bases. The last part of the DNA fits TRBJ2-7 better; the J call may be wrong. This CDR3 region has 14 residues. Germline CDR1 reads MNHNY; CDR2 reads SVGAGI (reference sequence). The CDR3 reads CASSKLAGIYEQYF. Written as DNA, the CDR3 is TGTGCCAGCAGCAAACTAGCGGGTATCTACGAGCAGTACTTC.

This chain connects TRBV5-4 to TRBJ2-5, with D possibly TRBD1 on 7 matching bases. CDR1 and CDR2 (germline): SGHNT, YYREEE (reference sequence). Trimming left V 4 bases short and J 5 bases short, with 15 bases between. There are 14 residues in the CDR3. CDR3 DNA sequence: TGTGCCAGCAGCACCGGACAGGCGGGGGAGACCCAGTACTTC. Translated, it gives CASSTGQAGETQYF.